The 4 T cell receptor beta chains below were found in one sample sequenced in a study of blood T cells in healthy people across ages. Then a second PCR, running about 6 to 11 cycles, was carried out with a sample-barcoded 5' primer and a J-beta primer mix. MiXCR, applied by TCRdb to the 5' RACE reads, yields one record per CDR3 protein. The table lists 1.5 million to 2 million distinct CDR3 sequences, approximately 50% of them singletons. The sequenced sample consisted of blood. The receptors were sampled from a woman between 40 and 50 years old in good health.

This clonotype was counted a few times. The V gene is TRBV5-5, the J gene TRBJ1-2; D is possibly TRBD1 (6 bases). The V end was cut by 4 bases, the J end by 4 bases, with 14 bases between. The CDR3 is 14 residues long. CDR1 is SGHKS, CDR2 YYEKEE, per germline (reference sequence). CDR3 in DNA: TGTGCCAGCAGCACCTTGGGACATCTCTATGGCTACACCTTC. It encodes CASSTLGHLYGYTF.

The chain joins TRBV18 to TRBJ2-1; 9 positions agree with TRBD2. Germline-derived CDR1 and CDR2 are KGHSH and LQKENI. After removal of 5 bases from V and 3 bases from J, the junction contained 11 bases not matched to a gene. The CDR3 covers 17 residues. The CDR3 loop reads CASSRSPSGENYNEQFF. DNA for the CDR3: TGTGCCAGCTCAAGGTCCCCTAGCGGGGAAAACTACAATGAGCAGTTCTTC.

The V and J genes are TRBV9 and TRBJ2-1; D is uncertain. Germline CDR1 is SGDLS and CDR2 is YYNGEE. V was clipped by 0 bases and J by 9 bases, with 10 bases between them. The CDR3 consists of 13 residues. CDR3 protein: CASSVGGVGEQFF. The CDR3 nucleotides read TGTGCCAGCAGCGTAGGTGGGGTGGGTGAGCAGTTCTTC.

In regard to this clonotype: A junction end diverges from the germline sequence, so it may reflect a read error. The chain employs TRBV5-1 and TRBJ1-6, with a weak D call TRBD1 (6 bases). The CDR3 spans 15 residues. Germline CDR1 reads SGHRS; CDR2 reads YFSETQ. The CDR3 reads CASSSGTPYNSPLHF. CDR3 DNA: TGTGCCAGCAGCTCGGGGACACCGTATAATTCACCCCTCCACTTT.